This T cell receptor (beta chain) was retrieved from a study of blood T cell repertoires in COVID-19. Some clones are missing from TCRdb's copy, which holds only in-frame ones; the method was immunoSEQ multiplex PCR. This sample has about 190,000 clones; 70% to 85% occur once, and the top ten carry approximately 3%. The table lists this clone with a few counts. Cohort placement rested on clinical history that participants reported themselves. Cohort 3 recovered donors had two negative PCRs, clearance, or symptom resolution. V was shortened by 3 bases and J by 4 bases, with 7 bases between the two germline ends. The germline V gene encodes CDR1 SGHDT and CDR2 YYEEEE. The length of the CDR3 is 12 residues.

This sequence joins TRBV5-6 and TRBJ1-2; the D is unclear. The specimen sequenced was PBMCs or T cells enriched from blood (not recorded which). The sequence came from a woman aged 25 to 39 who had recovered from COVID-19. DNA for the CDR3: TGTGCCAGCAGCTCAGACTTCTATGGCTACACCTTC. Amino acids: CASSSDFYGYTF.